The 13 T cell receptor beta chains listed next were all sequenced from one sample in a study of spatial heterogeneity in lung cancer. TCRdb ran MiXCR on the 5' RACE reads and lists one entry per CDR3 protein. The sample yields approximately 40,000 distinct CDR3 sequences, about 7% seen once. Time point here: sample taken at primary tumor resection. Sequences were derived from PBMCs, sampled at surgery. These receptors were taken from a female donor with early-stage non-small cell lung cancer.

This chain links TRBV20-1 with TRBJ1-5; TRBD1 matches at 8 bases. Germline-derived CDR1 and CDR2 are DFQATT and SNEGSKA (reference sequence). The junction had 13 bases not matched to a gene; V was cut back by 3 bases and J by 0 bases. This CDR3 is built from 18 residues. Written as DNA, the CDR3 is TGCAGTGCTAGGGACCGGGACAGGACCTATTATAGCAATCAGCCCCAGCATTTT. It codes for CSARDRDRTYYSNQPQHF.

This clonotype was seen at least ten times. This rearrangement joins TRBV2 to TRBJ2-6, with 7 nucleotides matching TRBD1. V trimming: 6 bases; J trimming: 0 bases; junction bases outside the gene matches: 5. The germline V gene encodes CDR1 SNHLY and CDR2 FYNNEI. CDR3 size: 16 residues. This CDR3 reads CASSRDRASGANVLTF. The CDR3 region has the DNA TGTGCCAGCAGCCGGGACAGAGCCTCTGGGGCCAACGTCCTGACTTTC.

This clonotype showed up many times. This rearrangement joins TRBV20-1 to TRBJ2-7; D may be TRBD2 (6 bases). Germline CDR1 and CDR2: DFQATT and SNEGSKA (reference sequence). CDR3 size: 14 residues. Deletions cut 3 bases from V and 2 bases from J, with 14 bases between. This CDR3 is CSARNVRETYEQYF. The CDR3 bases are TGCAGTGCTAGGAATGTTCGGGAGACCTACGAGCAGTACTTC.

This clonotype was detected only a few times. V usage is TRBV9 and J usage is TRBJ2-2; TRBD2 aligns across 8 bases. The CDR3 is made up of 19 amino acids. The germline CDR1 and CDR2 sequences are SGDLS and YYNGEE. Germline trimming cut 0 bases from V and 1 base from J; bases unmatched to any gene: 11. In DNA form, the CDR3 reads TGTGCCAGCAGCGTAGTAGGGGGAAATAGCGGGATGAACACCGGGGAGCTGTTTTTT. It specifies CASSVVGGNSGMNTGELFF.

This clonotype showed up many times. The chain couples TRBV28 to TRBJ1-1, with D perhaps TRBD1 (5 bases). V lost 3 bases and J 6 bases, leaving 14 bases between the germline ends. This CDR3 contains 14 residues. Looked up from germline, CDR1 is MDHEN and CDR2 is SYDVKM. CDR3 nucleotide sequence: TGTGCCAGCAGTTTGGTCCGGGGCCTAGCTGAAGCTTTCTTT. Protein product: CASSLVRGLAEAFF.

This clonotype was seen many times. The chain is built from TRBV3-1 and TRBJ2-7; 8 bases fit TRBD1. The V gene end was trimmed by 2 bases and the J gene end by 11 bases; junction bases not matched to a gene: 8. Germline V lookup: CDR1 LGHDT, CDR2 YNNKEL (reference sequence). This CDR3 has 13 residues. The CDR3 here is CASSQYSRDRKYF. CDR3 DNA sequence: TGTGCCAGCAGCCAATACAGCCGGGACAGGAAGTACTTC.

A few counts support this clonotype. V and J are TRBV12-3 or TRBV12-4 and TRBJ1-5; D not resolved. The CDR3 extends over 13 amino acids. Deletions cut 5 bases from V and 7 bases from J, with 12 bases between. The CDR3 protein is CASSPDAGQPQHF. For the CDR3, the DNA is TGTGCCAGCAGTCCCGACGCGGGGCAGCCCCAGCATTTT.

The sample holds many counts of this clonotype. V and J are TRBV9 and TRBJ2-1; unclear D gene. Trimming removed 4 bases at V and 3 bases at J, with 8 bases between. Germline lookup yields CDR1 SGDLS and CDR2 YYNGEE. The CDR3 contains 13 residues. CDR3 loop: CASSLVDYNEQFF. CDR3 nucleotides: TGTGCCAGCAGCCTAGTGGACTACAATGAGCAGTTCTTC.

This clonotype was found many times. This rearrangement joins TRBV20-1 to TRBJ2-3; the match to TRBD1 covers 9 bases. Germline values: CDR1 DFQATT, CDR2 SNEGSKA (reference sequence). This CDR3 has 16 residues. V gave up 5 bases and J gave up 2 bases; unmatched junction bases: 11. The CDR3 region has the DNA TGCAGTGCTGTCAGATGGGGACAGGGAGACACAGATACGCAGTATTTT. This translates into CSAVRWGQGDTDTQYF.

This clonotype was counted ten times or more. The chain joins TRBV13 to TRBJ2-1, with 7 nucleotides matching TRBD1. The germline CDR1 and CDR2 sequences are PRHDT and FYEKMQ (reference sequence). With V trimmed by 6 bases and J by 5 bases, 10 bases remained unmatched. The CDR3 has 15 amino acids. The CDR3 region is CASRATGAVNNEQFF. CDR3 DNA sequence: TGTGCCAGCAGAGCTACAGGGGCGGTAAACAATGAGCAGTTCTTC.

Points on this clonotype: No conserved phenylalanine or tryptophan is present at the end of the CDR3, so a read error is the likely explanation. The gene calls are TRBV19 and TRBJ2-3; TRBD2 agrees at 8 bases. The CDR3 is made up of 11 amino acids. The germline CDR1 and CDR2 sequences are LNHDA and SQIVND (reference sequence). In nucleotides, the CDR3 is TGTTCTAGCGGGAGCACAGATACGCAGTATTTA. Protein: CSSGSTDTQYL.

The chain is built from TRBV2 and TRBJ1-5, with 7 bases fitting TRBD1. From germline, CDR1 is SNHLY and CDR2 FYNNEI. After removal of 6 bases from V and 3 bases from J, the junction contained 5 bases not matched to a gene. CDR3 size: 14 residues. DNA of the CDR3: TGTGCCAGCAGGGGGGACAGTCCCAATCAGCCCCAGCATTTT. It specifies CASRGDSPNQPQHF.

The chain carries TRBV11-3 and TRBJ2-2; D gene ambiguous. The V gene's germline CDR1 is SGHNT and CDR2 YENEEA. The CDR3 sequence is 13 residues long. Trimming left V 4 bases short and J 4 bases short, with 7 bases between. CDR3 sequence reads: CASSSGVTGELFF. The CDR3 DNA sequence: TGTGCCAGCAGCTCAGGAGTCACCGGGGAGCTGTTTTTT.